A selection of T cell receptor beta chains follows, all from one sample in a study of OX40 agonist ivuxolimab in advanced cancers. Assay: immunoSEQ multiplex PCR; the TCRdb copy retains only in-frame clones and omits some. The sample has 63,000 or so clones, about 86% seen once. Material: CD4+ or CD8+ T cells sorted from blood, obtained in a trial of the OX40 agonist ivuxolimab. These receptors all stem from an adult with an advanced solid tumor such as melanoma, head and neck, liver or kidney cancer. CDR3s include the opening cysteine and the closing phenylalanine or tryptophan. Fields, in order: J gene, V gene, D gene, clone size, CDR3 DNA, CDR3 protein. The D gene is left open where the match is weak. For some rows the clone size is stated as once, few or many, or as a class when expanded; others skip it.

J gene: TRBJ1-2; V gene: TRBV18; D gene: NA; clone size: NA; CDR3 DNA: TGTGCCAGCTCACCAAGGGGGGACTATGGCTACACCTTC; CDR3 protein: CASSPRGDYGYTF
J gene: TRBJ1-5; V gene: TRBV4-1; D gene: NA; clone size: NA; CDR3 DNA: TGCGCCAGCAGCCAAGAAGTGGGGGGCGTGAGCAATCAGCCCCAGCATTTT; CDR3 protein: CASSQEVGGVSNQPQHF
J gene: TRBJ1-1; V gene: TRBV7-2; D gene: NA; clone size: few; CDR3 DNA: TGTGCCAGCAGCCCCAGGGTTGACACTGAAGCTTTCTTT; CDR3 protein: CASSPRVDTEAFF
J gene: TRBJ1-6; V gene: TRBV7-2; D gene: NA; clone size: NA; CDR3 DNA: TGTGCCAGCAGCTTCGACAGGCCAAAGGGCTCCTATAATTCACCCCTCCACTTT; CDR3 protein: CASSFDRPKGSYNSPLHF
J gene: TRBJ2-1; V gene: TRBV28; D gene: TRBD1; clone size: NA; CDR3 DNA: TGTGCCAGCAGTTCAGCAGGGGGCGCGGGGAATGAGCAGTTCTTC; CDR3 protein: CASSSAGGAGNEQFF
J gene: TRBJ1-4; V gene: TRBV25-1; D gene: NA; clone size: NA; CDR3 DNA: TGTGCCAGCCGGGGGGCATCTAATGAAAAACTGTTTTTT; CDR3 protein: CASRGASNEKLFF
J gene: TRBJ2-6; V gene: TRBV19; D gene: NA; clone size: NA; CDR3 DNA: TGTGCCAGTAGTATGGGAAGGGGGAGCTCTGGGGCCAACGTCCTGACTTTC; CDR3 protein: CASSMGRGSSGANVLTF
J gene: TRBJ1-1; V gene: TRBV28; D gene: NA; clone size: NA; CDR3 DNA: TGTGCCAGCAGTTTAGGAATCTCTGAAGCTTTCTTT; CDR3 protein: CASSLGISEAFF
J gene: TRBJ1-1; V gene: TRBV9; D gene: NA; clone size: once; CDR3 DNA: TGTGCCAGCAACCTCGGACCTAACACTGAAGCTTTCTTT; CDR3 protein: CASNLGPNTEAFF
J gene: TRBJ2-3; V gene: TRBV2; D gene: NA; clone size: NA; CDR3 DNA: TGTGCCAGCAGTGTCGGGGAAATGGGCACAGATACGCAGTATTTT; CDR3 protein: CASSVGEMGTDTQYF
J gene: TRBJ2-3; V gene: TRBV29-1; D gene: NA; clone size: few; CDR3 DNA: TGCAGCGTTGGCGGGACTAGCACAGATACGCAGTATTTT; CDR3 protein: CSVGGTSTDTQYF
J gene: TRBJ2-5; V gene: TRBV19; D gene: TRBD2; clone size: NA; CDR3 DNA: TGTGCCAGTAGTATCGGGGAGGGAGAGACCCAGTACTTC; CDR3 protein: CASSIGEGETQYF
J gene: TRBJ1-1; V gene: TRBV7-8; D gene: NA; clone size: NA; CDR3 DNA: TGTGCCAGCAGCACAGGACACGGGAACACTGAAGCTTTCTTT; CDR3 protein: CASSTGHGNTEAFF
J gene: TRBJ1-2; V gene: TRBV28; D gene: NA; clone size: NA; CDR3 DNA: TGTGCCAGCAGTCCCATTGTTCGGAGCGATAACTATGGCTACACCTTC; CDR3 protein: CASSPIVRSDNYGYTF
J gene: TRBJ2-3; V gene: TRBV4-1; D gene: TRBD2; clone size: NA; CDR3 DNA: TGCGCCAGCAGCCAGGCCCCTGAGCGGGATACAGATACGCAGTATTTT; CDR3 protein: CASSQAPERDTDTQYF
J gene: TRBJ2-1; V gene: TRBV7-8; D gene: NA; clone size: NA; CDR3 DNA: TGTGCCAGCAGCCCCCAGGAGAGCTCCTACAATGAGCAGTTCTTC; CDR3 protein: CASSPQESSYNEQFF
J gene: TRBJ1-1; V gene: TRBV7-9; D gene: NA; clone size: NA; CDR3 DNA: TGTGCCGAAACGCAGATGAACACTGAAGCTTTCTTT; CDR3 protein: CAETQMNTEAFF
J gene: TRBJ2-7; V gene: TRBV7-2; D gene: NA; clone size: NA; CDR3 DNA: TGTGCCAGCAGCTTTGAGGGGGGCAGCTCCTACGAGCAGTACTTC; CDR3 protein: CASSFEGGSSYEQYF
J gene: TRBJ2-6; V gene: TRBV11-2; D gene: NA; clone size: few; CDR3 DNA: TGTGCCAGCAGCTTATCTGGGGCCAACGTCCTGACTTTC; CDR3 protein: CASSLSGANVLTF
J gene: TRBJ1-5; V gene: TRBV16; D gene: NA; clone size: NA; CDR3 DNA: TGTGCCAGCAGCCAATCCGCCGGGGACAATCAGCCCCAGCATTTT; CDR3 protein: CASSQSAGDNQPQHF
J gene: TRBJ2-7; V gene: TRBV10-1; D gene: NA; clone size: NA; CDR3 DNA: TGCGCCAGCCACACGAGGGCCTACGAGCAGTACTTC; CDR3 protein: CASHTRAYEQYF
J gene: TRBJ1-3; V gene: TRBV18; D gene: TRBD1; clone size: NA; CDR3 DNA: TGTGCCAGCTTGAATCAGGGGGCAAGTGGAAACACCATATATTTT; CDR3 protein: CASLNQGASGNTIYF
J gene: TRBJ2-3; V gene: TRBV9; D gene: NA; clone size: NA; CDR3 DNA: TGTGCCAGCAGCGTAGGGGTAGGGAGCACAGATACGCAGTATTTT; CDR3 protein: CASSVGVGSTDTQYF
J gene: TRBJ1-2; V gene: TRBV4-1; D gene: TRBD1; clone size: NA; CDR3 DNA: TGCGCCAGCAGCCAAGATCGAGGACAGGCCCTCTATGGCTACACCTTC; CDR3 protein: CASSQDRGQALYGYTF
J gene: TRBJ1-1; V gene: TRBV30; D gene: NA; clone size: NA; CDR3 DNA: TGTGCCTGGAGTCTAGGGGGAGAAACTGAAGCTTTCTTT; CDR3 protein: CAWSLGGETEAFF
J gene: TRBJ2-5; V gene: TRBV6-6; D gene: NA; clone size: once; CDR3 DNA: TGTGCCAGCAGTTACTCGACGACAGAAGAGACCCAGTACTTC; CDR3 protein: CASSYSTTEETQYF
J gene: TRBJ2-1; V gene: TRBV5-1; D gene: NA; clone size: NA; CDR3 DNA: TGCGCCAGCAGCTTGGCCCCGGGGCCGGCGGACAATGAGCAGTTCTTC; CDR3 protein: CASSLAPGPADNEQFF
J gene: TRBJ1-3; V gene: TRBV5-1; D gene: TRBD1; clone size: NA; CDR3 DNA: TGCGCCAGCAGCTTGGGTCTCTCCGAGGGGGCACACACCATATATTTT; CDR3 protein: CASSLGLSEGAHTIYF
J gene: TRBJ1-6; V gene: TRBV19; D gene: TRBD1; clone size: NA; CDR3 DNA: TGTGCCTCCCAGGACAGGAGCACCCTCCACTTT; CDR3 protein: CASQDRSTLHF
J gene: TRBJ2-5; V gene: TRBV10-3; D gene: TRBD2; clone size: NA; CDR3 DNA: TGTGCCACCACTTCGGGACTAGCGATGTACCAAGAGACCCAGTACTTC; CDR3 protein: CATTSGLAMYQETQYF
J gene: TRBJ2-1; V gene: TRBV30; D gene: NA; clone size: once; CDR3 DNA: TGTGCCTGGGAGGGGGGGCAGTACAATGAGCAGTTCTTC; CDR3 protein: CAWEGGQYNEQFF
J gene: TRBJ1-2; V gene: TRBV7-2; D gene: NA; clone size: NA; CDR3 DNA: TGTGCCAGCAGCTTAGCGGTGAGCAACTATGGCTACACCTTC; CDR3 protein: CASSLAVSNYGYTF
J gene: TRBJ2-7; V gene: TRBV28; D gene: TRBD1; clone size: once; CDR3 DNA: TGTGCCAGCAGGCGAACCGGGACAGCCTACGAGCAGTACTTC; CDR3 protein: CASRRTGTAYEQYF
J gene: TRBJ2-7; V gene: TRBV18; D gene: TRBD1; clone size: NA; CDR3 DNA: TGTGCCAGCTCGACAGGGGACGAGCAGTACTTC; CDR3 protein: CASSTGDEQYF
J gene: TRBJ2-7; V gene: TRBV11-2; D gene: NA; clone size: once; CDR3 DNA: TGTGCCAGCAGCTTAATGACCCTGCAATACGAGCAGTACTTC; CDR3 protein: CASSLMTLQYEQYF
J gene: TRBJ1-2; V gene: TRBV5-5; D gene: NA; clone size: NA; CDR3 DNA: TGTGCCAGCAGCGCGGGCCCCAGGGGAGACTATGGCTACACCTTC; CDR3 protein: CASSAGPRGDYGYTF
J gene: TRBJ2-5; V gene: TRBV2; D gene: NA; clone size: NA; CDR3 DNA: TGTGCCAGCAACATCAACCTGGAGACCCAGTACTTC; CDR3 protein: CASNINLETQYF
J gene: TRBJ1-5; V gene: TRBV2; D gene: NA; clone size: once; CDR3 DNA: TGTGCCAGAAGGCGAATATCAGGGGAGCCCCAGCATTTT; CDR3 protein: CARRRISGEPQHF
J gene: TRBJ1-2; V gene: TRBV5-4; D gene: NA; clone size: NA; CDR3 DNA: TGTGCCAGCAGCGTACGGACGGATAACTATGGCTACACCTTC; CDR3 protein: CASSVRTDNYGYTF
J gene: TRBJ2-1; V gene: TRBV5-1; D gene: TRBD1; clone size: NA; CDR3 DNA: TGCGCCAGCAGTATCGGACAGGGTCCCTACAATGAGCAGTTCTTC; CDR3 protein: CASSIGQGPYNEQFF
J gene: TRBJ2-3; V gene: TRBV12-5; D gene: TRBD2; clone size: NA; CDR3 DNA: TGTGCTAGTGGTTTAAGCGGGAGATTGGATACGCAGTATTTT; CDR3 protein: CASGLSGRLDTQYF
J gene: TRBJ2-1; V gene: TRBV5-6; D gene: NA; clone size: NA; CDR3 DNA: TGTGCCAGCAGCTCTCTTACCTACAATGAGCAGTTCTTC; CDR3 protein: CASSSLTYNEQFF
J gene: TRBJ1-2; V gene: TRBV5-1; D gene: NA; clone size: NA; CDR3 DNA: TGCGCCAGCAGCGCGCTAACAGGGTCCTATGGCTACACCTTC; CDR3 protein: CASSALTGSYGYTF
J gene: TRBJ1-1; V gene: TRBV10-2; D gene: NA; clone size: few; CDR3 DNA: TGCGCCAGCAGGAGAAACCGAAGGACTGAAGCTTTCTTT; CDR3 protein: CASRRNRRTEAFF
J gene: TRBJ2-2; V gene: TRBV5-1; D gene: NA; clone size: NA; CDR3 DNA: TGCGCCAGCAGCTTTGAGAGGGCGGTCACCGGGGAGCTGTTTTTT; CDR3 protein: CASSFERAVTGELFF
J gene: TRBJ1-2; V gene: TRBV6-5; D gene: TRBD1; clone size: NA; CDR3 DNA: TGTGCCAGCAGCCTCAGCCTAGACAGGGGGCATGGCTACACCTTC; CDR3 protein: CASSLSLDRGHGYTF
J gene: TRBJ2-3; V gene: TRBV28; D gene: TRBD2; clone size: NA; CDR3 DNA: TGTGCCAGCAGTTCCCCGCGGAGCGGGGGGGCCGGAGATACGCAGTATTTT; CDR3 protein: CASSSPRSGGAGDTQYF
J gene: TRBJ1-5; V gene: TRBV6-5; D gene: NA; clone size: NA; CDR3 DNA: TGTGCCAGCAGCCAGACACGTAGCAATCAGCCCCAGCATTTT; CDR3 protein: CASSQTRSNQPQHF
J gene: TRBJ2-7; V gene: TRBV7-2; D gene: NA; clone size: NA; CDR3 DNA: TGTGCCAGCAGCTGGGGGGTAGGTTCCTACGAGCAGTACTTC; CDR3 protein: CASSWGVGSYEQYF
J gene: TRBJ2-7; V gene: TRBV1; D gene: NA; clone size: NA; CDR3 DNA: TGCACCAGCAGCCACCGGGACAGGGGACTGCCCTCCTACGAGCAGTACTTC; CDR3 protein: CTSSHRDRGLPSYEQYF
J gene: TRBJ2-1; V gene: TRBV7-2; D gene: TRBD2; clone size: once; CDR3 DNA: TGTGCCAGCAGCTTATTCAGGCTAGCGGGAGTGGGTGAGCAGTTCTTC; CDR3 protein: CASSLFRLAGVGEQFF
J gene: TRBJ2-1; V gene: TRBV5-1; D gene: TRBD1; clone size: NA; CDR3 DNA: TGCGCCAGCAGCGGCGGACAGGACCCCGGGCGGTACAATGAGCAGTTCTTC; CDR3 protein: CASSGGQDPGRYNEQFF
J gene: TRBJ1-2; V gene: TRBV5-6; D gene: NA; clone size: NA; CDR3 DNA: TGTGCCAGCAGCTTGGTTACAGGAGGGGATGGCTACACCTTC; CDR3 protein: CASSLVTGGDGYTF
J gene: TRBJ2-3; V gene: TRBV7-2; D gene: NA; clone size: NA; CDR3 DNA: TGTGCCAGCAGGCCGGCTGGGGGGATGACAGATACGCAGTATTTT; CDR3 protein: CASRPAGGMTDTQYF
J gene: TRBJ2-7; V gene: TRBV7-2; D gene: NA; clone size: NA; CDR3 DNA: TGTGCCAGCAGCCCCGTCGCGGGGAACTACGAGCAGTACTTC; CDR3 protein: CASSPVAGNYEQYF
J gene: TRBJ2-4; V gene: TRBV7-9; D gene: NA; clone size: NA; CDR3 DNA: TGTGCCAGCAGCTTAGCGCGTCAGAGAAACATTCAGTACTTC; CDR3 protein: CASSLARQRNIQYF